Following are 9 T cell receptor beta chains from one sample sequenced in a study of cytotoxic CD8 clonotypes in ibrutinib-treated CLL (dated by TCRdb to the early 2020s). The library was obtained by the immunoSEQ multiplex PCR assay. This immuneACCESS table, as held by TCRdb, lists in-frame sequences with V and J called but not all clones. Of the missing ones, under half trace to an unresolved V gene in checked studies; the others have no known cause. Counted in this sample were approximately 200,000 clones; 72% of them appeared once. Jointly, the top ten make up roughly 12% of the sample. The time point label, as the study defines it: roughly 2 years on ibrutinib. Specimen: PBMCs, collected after 24 months of ibrutinib treatment. These receptors came from a human donor with chronic lymphocytic leukemia.

The chain links TRBV30 to TRBJ2-1; D is unresolved. The length of the CDR3 is 13 residues. V lost 2 bases and J 6 bases, leaving 11 bases between the germline ends. CDR1 GTSNPN and CDR2 SVGIG come from the germline V gene (reference sequence). The CDR3 sequence is CAWSSQRGNEQFF. CDR3 bases: TGTGCCTGGAGTTCCCAACGCGGCAATGAGCAGTTCTTC.

The chain joins TRBV19 to TRBJ1-1; D remains unclear. Deletions cut 4 bases from V and 1 base from J, with 7 bases between. Per germline, CDR1 LNHDA and CDR2 SQIVND (reference sequence). CDR3 length: 13 amino acids. The CDR3 here is CASSTPWNTEAFF. Here the CDR3 DNA reads TGTGCCAGTAGTACCCCTTGGAACACTGAAGCTTTCTTT.

The chain combines TRBV6-5 with TRBJ2-7; no firm D call. This CDR3 is built from 15 residues. Germline lookup yields CDR1 MNHEY and CDR2 SVGAGI. The V end lost 5 bases, the J end lost 2 bases, and 16 bases lay between the germline ends. The DNA for the CDR3 is TGTGCCAGCAGTCTCACTACGTATCACCCCTACGAGCAGTACTTC. Protein sequence: CASSLTTYHPYEQYF.

The table lists this clone with a count of one. The J gene is TRBJ2-5, the V gene TRBV4-2; D remains ambiguous. Trimming shortened V by 4 bases and J by 4 bases, and 19 bases separated the two germline ends. The germline CDR1 and CDR2 sequences are LGHNA and YNFKEQ. The CDR3 spans 16 residues. The CDR3 DNA sequence: TGTGCCAGCAGCCGGGCCCCTAGGGTAGGTCGAGAGACCCAGTACTTC. This encodes CASSRAPRVGRETQYF.

This clone was found a few times. The chain has TRBV28 and TRBJ2-7, with TRBD1 identical over 8 bases. This CDR3 is 13 amino acids long. Trimming at V came to 5 bases and at J to 3 bases, leaving 3 bases not matched to a gene. Germline values: CDR1 MDHEN, CDR2 SYDVKM. The CDR3 loop is CASSLDRVYEQYF. The CDR3 bases are TGTGCCAGCAGTCTGGACAGGGTCTACGAGCAGTACTTC.

V gene TRBV5-1 combines with J gene TRBJ2-5, with 8 bases aligning to TRBD2. The CDR3 extends over 15 amino acids. J lost 4 bases, V lost 7 bases, and 12 bases had no gene match. Germline assignment: CDR1 SGHRS and CDR2 YFSETQ. This chain's CDR3 is CASFPSGTSGETQYF. The CDR3 coding sequence is TGCGCCAGCTTTCCTTCCGGGACTAGTGGAGAGACCCAGTACTTC. The full variable domain, rest sourced from reference TRBV5-1 and TRBJ2-5, is KAGVTQTPRYLIKTRGQQVTLSCSPISGHRSVSWYQQTPGQGLQFLFEYFSETQRNKGNFPGRFSGRQFSNSRSEMNVSTLELGDSALYLCASFPSGTSGETQYFGPGTRLLVL.

The rearrangement uses TRBV27 and TRBJ1-2; 7 bases map to TRBD1. After removal of 2 bases from V and 8 bases from J, the junction contained 14 bases not matched to a gene. The CDR3 sequence is 16 residues long. The germline gives CDR1 MNHEY, CDR2 SMNVEV (reference sequence). CDR3 nucleotide sequence: TGTGCCAGCAGTTTACTACTCGACAGGGCGACGCGGGGCTACACCTTC. Amino acids: CASSLLLDRATRGYTF.

This clone was detected only once. This chain links TRBV4-2 with TRBJ1-1, with unresolved D. In germline, CDR1 is LGHNA, CDR2 YNFKEQ. The CDR3 has 15 residues. Deletions cut 4 bases from V and 0 bases from J, with 12 bases between. DNA for the CDR3: TGTGCCAGCAGCCGTCAACGAGAGCTGAACACTGAAGCTTTCTTT. The encoded protein is CASSRQRELNTEAFF.

The chain has TRBV19 and TRBJ1-1; TRBD1 agrees at 8 bases. V trimming: 3 bases; J trimming: 0 bases; junction bases outside the gene matches: 3. Germline CDR1 LNHDA, CDR2 SQIVND (reference sequence). The CDR3 extends over 15 amino acids. CDR3 sequence reads: CASSITGGMNTEAFF. The CDR3 nucleotides read TGTGCCAGTAGTATTACAGGGGGTATGAACACTGAAGCTTTCTTT.